The table lists the clone carrying this TCR beta chain with many counts. Its specificity is unknown. With 3 bases removed from V and 3 bases from J, the gap between germline ends came to 12 bases. The CDR3 is 15 amino acids. Germline V gene data show CDR1 as LNHNV and CDR2 as YYDKDF (reference sequence). This entry comes from a study of T-cell reconstitution after alpha-beta-depleted transplantation in children. Unique molecular identifiers tagged the TCRbeta library. TCRdb ran MiXCR on the PCR reads and lists one entry per CDR3 protein. Of about 200,000 distinct CDR3 sequences detected, 6.3% appear once; the ten largest clones hold about 4.4%. Regarding the study as a whole: At day 60, the high TCRbeta diversity found in some patients originated from recipient T cells and thymic progenitors that had survived. One year post-transplant, T-cell counts and diversity were largely derived from T cells produced anew.

Specimen: PBMCs, collected before TCRalphabeta/CD19-depleted stem cell transplant. This clonotype was obtained from a girl under three years old with combined immunodeficiency, due to receive a stem cell transplant. The chain employs TRBV15 and TRBJ2-1, with D possibly TRBD1 on 7 matching bases. The CDR3 loop is CATSREGQLYNEQFF. The CDR3 DNA follows: TGTGCCACCAGCAGGGAGGGACAGCTCTACAATGAGCAGTTCTTC.